The present TCR beta chain was sequenced within a study of regulatory T cells in long-lasting Graves disease. Time point reported: newly diagnosed GD, antithyroid drugs for less than 3 months. Isolated PBMC RNA provided the starting material for the TCR library. Clinicians diagnosed Graves' disease using American Thyroid Association guidelines. For TCR beta, libraries came from iRepertoire HTBI primers and Arm-PCR of CDR3 regions. TCRdb recomputed calls from the multiplex PCR reads with MiXCR, one row per CDR3 protein. The table includes 500,000 or so distinct CDR3 sequences, 15% to 20% detected once. Findings of the study overall: Patients with persistent disease showed a bias toward TRBV28, TRBJ1-2 and TRBJ2-5.

The CDR3 consists of 12 residues. The germline V gene has CDR1 DFQATT and CDR2 SNEGSKA (reference sequence). V lost 7 bases, J lost 5 bases, and 12 bases lay in between. There are a few counts of this clonotype. What it binds is not known. These sequences were also reported in another study, on T cells in Graves' hyperthyroidism and ophthalmopathy.

V gene TRBV20-1 combines with J gene TRBJ2-1; D ambiguous. The clonotype comes from a man between 40 and 49 years old with Graves disease. The starting material was peripheral blood mononuclear cells (PBMCs), obtained at new diagnosis, from a patient treated with antithyroid drugs. The CDR3 DNA reads as TGCAGTGTCTTGAGGTTCGACAATGAGCAGTTCTTC. Residues: CSVLRFDNEQFF.